Listed below are T cell receptor beta chains from one sample, sequenced in a study of blood T cell repertoires in COVID-19. TCRdb keeps only in-frame clones here, not all; method: immunoSEQ multiplex PCR. The sample lists tens of thousands of clones, about 90% occurring once. Sequenced material: peripheral blood. The receptors here all came from a woman aged 45-59 years in a cohort sampled during active COVID-19. CDR3s leave out the opening cysteine and the closing phenylalanine or tryptophan.

v_gene	j_gene	len	CDR3aa
TRBV28	TRBJ2-2	14	ASITPGQGNTGELF
TRBV3-1/TRBV3-2	TRBJ1-4	14	ASSFLPGQPSEKLF
TRBV4-2	TRBJ2-3	16	ASSPTPLAGWATDTQY
TRBV24-1	TRBJ2-5	14	ATSDFPSGLQETQY
TRBV5-1	TRBJ2-7	13	ASSPLAGGGYEQY
TRBV18	TRBJ1-1	12	ASSPTVMNTEAF
TRBV19	TRBJ1-1	10	ASSTGSPEAF
TRBV30	TRBJ1-5	11	AWADRDHQPQH
TRBV27	TRBJ2-2	14	ASTFGGGLGTGELF
TRBV19	TRBJ2-7	13	ASSIGQGRFYEQY